This entry lists 16 T cell receptor beta chains sequenced from one sample in a study of control samples from healthy donors and cancer patients. The data were produced by immunoSEQ multiplex PCR, yet TCRdb's version contains in-frame clones alone and is incomplete. The repertoire holds 93,000 or so clones, about 89% seen once, with about 18% in the top ten. Sequencing used PBMCs. These receptors were collected from a man between 60 and 70 years old with lung cancer.

This chain's CDR3 is CASSDVGPYEQYF. CDR3 in DNA: TGTGCCAGCAGTGATGTAGGGCCCTACGAGCAGTACTTC. The chain links TRBV2 to TRBJ2-7; D gene uncertain. Germline V CDR1 and CDR2: SNHLY, FYNNEI. The CDR3 runs to 13 residues. Between the trimmed V and J ends, which lost 3 bases and 2 bases, there was a span of 8 bases.

This sequence joins TRBV11-2 and TRBJ1-6, with 10 bases that match TRBD1. CDR1 and CDR2 from the germline V gene are SGHAT and FQNNGV. The CDR3 extends over 16 amino acids. V dropped 4 bases and J dropped 5; count of bases not matched to a gene: 5. The CDR3 DNA follows: TGTGCCAGCAGCTACGACAGGGGGCAGAATAATTCACCCCTCCACTTT. This translates into CASSYDRGQNNSPLHF.

The chain links TRBV6-2 or TRBV6-3 to TRBJ2-7; 7 bases align to TRBD2. The V gene's germline CDR1 is MNHEY and CDR2 SVGEGT. CDR3 length: 14 amino acids. After removal of 2 bases from V and 3 bases from J, the junction contained 4 bases not matched to a gene. For the CDR3, the DNA is TGTGCCAGCAGTTACCGCGGGGGAAGCTACGAGCAGTACGTC. Protein: CASSYRGGSYEQYV.

This sequence joins TRBV27 and TRBJ1-2, with unresolved D. Trimming removed 5 bases from V and 1 base from J, with 14 bases in between. Looked up from germline, CDR1 is MNHEY and CDR2 is SMNVEV (reference sequence). This CDR3 contains 15 residues. The CDR3 here is CASSRTAAFNYGYTF. The CDR3 DNA follows: TGTGCCAGCAGTCGTACGGCCGCCTTTAACTATGGCTACACCTTC.

V gene TRBV11-2 combines with J gene TRBJ2-2; 7 nucleotides agree with TRBD1. CDR3 length: 17 amino acids. Germline loops: CDR1 SGHAT, CDR2 FQNNGV. The V and J ends lost 5 bases and 5 bases, in that order; junction bases with no gene match: 14. CDR3 coding DNA: TGTGCCAGCAGCGCCGACAGGGTTGGGTATAGGACCGGGGAGCTGTTTTTT. Translated: CASSADRVGYRTGELFF.

The chain is built from TRBV7-9 and TRBJ2-4, with 9 bases lining up with TRBD1. The CDR3 covers 16 residues. CDR1 and CDR2 (germline): SEHNR, FQNEAQ (reference sequence). Trimming cost V 5 bases and J 0 bases; bases outside gene matches: 5. In DNA, the CDR3 is TGTGCCAGCAGCCCGGGACAGGGCTTAGCCAAAAACATTCAGTACTTC. Translated: CASSPGQGLAKNIQYF.

The V gene is TRBV11-3, the J gene TRBJ2-7; D is perhaps TRBD2 (5 bases). Germline V CDR1 and CDR2: SGHNT, YENEEA. This CDR3 is built from 14 residues. The ends were cut back, 1 base at V and 5 bases at J, with 12 bases in the middle. In DNA form, the CDR3 reads TGTGCCAGCAGCTTAGGGAGGCTGGCCGACGAGCAGTACGTC. Translated, it gives CASSLGRLADEQYV.

The J gene is TRBJ1-5, the V gene TRBV5-4, with a possible D match to TRBD1 (6 bases). From germline, CDR1 is SGHNT and CDR2 YYREEE (reference sequence). CDR3 length: 16 residues. V gave up 2 bases and J gave up 2 bases, with 14 bases separating them. The CDR3 spells CASSLKGGFGNQPQHF. In DNA form, the CDR3 reads TGTGCCAGCAGCTTAAAGGGGGGCTTCGGCAATCAGCCCCAGCATTTT.

The V and J genes are TRBV9 and TRBJ2-3; perhaps TRBD2 as D (6 bases). The V end lost 0 bases, the J end lost 2 bases, and 13 bases lay between the germline ends. The CDR3 totals 16 residues. CDR1 SGDLS and CDR2 YYNGEE come from the germline V gene. CDR3: CASSVVEGLPTDTQYF. The CDR3 coding sequence is TGTGCCAGCAGCGTAGTGGAGGGGCTCCCCACAGATACGCAGTATTTT.

The chain recombines TRBV7-9 with TRBJ2-3, with TRBD2 identical over 12 bases. Germline trimming cut 1 base from V and 9 bases from J; bases unmatched to any gene: 8. CDR3 length: 16 residues. Germline CDR1 SEHNR, CDR2 FQNEAQ (reference sequence). CDR3 loop: CASSLGSSGGAVTQYF. The DNA for the CDR3 is TGTGCCAGCAGCTTAGGGTCTAGCGGGGGGGCCGTCACGCAGTATTTT.

The rearrangement links TRBV7-9 to TRBJ1-2; D possibly corresponds to TRBD1 (6 bases). V dropped 2 bases and J dropped 5 bases, with 9 bases sitting between them. The CDR3 is 13 residues long. Germline CDR1 is SEHNR and CDR2 is FQNEAQ (reference sequence). CDR3 sequence: CASSLNREYGYTF. The CDR3, as DNA: TGTGCCAGCAGCTTAAACAGGGAGTATGGCTACACCTTC.

The chain joins TRBV25-1 to TRBJ2-5; 7 bases align to TRBD1. The CDR3 runs to 14 residues. The trim removed 4 bases at V and 1 base at J, leaving 3 bases unmatched. The germline CDR1 and CDR2 sequences are MGHDK and SYGVNS. The CDR3 spells CASSVPGGQETQYF. For the CDR3, the DNA is TGTGCCAGCAGTGTTCCAGGGGGCCAAGAGACCCAGTACTTC.

The chain joins TRBV3-1 (or the pseudogene TRBV3-2) to TRBJ2-3; no reliable D call. The CDR3 totals 12 residues. The germline CDR1 and CDR2 sequences are LGHDT and YNNKEL (reference sequence). Trimming left V 3 bases short and J 0 bases short, with 1 base between. DNA of the CDR3: TGTGCCAGCAGCCAGAGCACAGATACGCAGTATTTT. Translation: CASSQSTDTQYF.

The chain employs TRBV27 and TRBJ2-1; D is perhaps TRBD1 (5 bases). The germline V gene encodes CDR1 MNHEY and CDR2 SMNVEV (reference sequence). With 2 bases removed from V and 9 bases from J, the gap between germline ends came to 11 bases. This CDR3 is 13 amino acids long. CDR3 residues: CASSLVREVEQFF. The CDR3 DNA follows: TGTGCCAGCAGTTTAGTCAGGGAAGTTGAGCAGTTCTTC.

The chain has TRBV5-3 and TRBJ2-7; 9 bases fit TRBD1. TRBV5-3 carries the ORF label, with uncertain function. Trimming at V came to 5 bases and at J to 1 base, leaving 10 bases not matched to a gene. The CDR3 is 16 amino acids. This CDR3 reads CARRKKWDRESYEQYV. DNA of the CDR3: TGTGCCAGAAGAAAAAAGTGGGACAGGGAGTCCTACGAGCAGTACGTC.

This sequence joins TRBV11-3 and TRBJ2-3, with TRBD2 identical over 7 bases. Germline CDR1 and CDR2: SGHNT and YENEEA. CDR3 length equals 17 residues. The J segment lost 2 bases and the V segment lost 3 bases, leaving 11 bases of the junction unmatched. The CDR3 loop reads CASSFSGPSLPTDTQYF. CDR3 DNA sequence: TGTGCCAGCAGCTTTAGCGGGCCCAGCCTCCCCACAGATACGCAGTATTTT.